The clone carrying this TCR beta chain was detected a few times. Its antigen is unidentified. The data belong to a study of STAT3 mutations in large granular lymphocyte leukemia. General observations from the study: Every T-cell large granular lymphocyte leukemia patient had at least one immunodominant TCR beta clonotype.

This CDR3 is built from 12 residues. V gave up 4 bases and J gave up 3 bases, with 6 bases separating them. Per germline, CDR1 MGHDK and CDR2 SYGVNS. The table came from immunoSEQ multiplex PCR; TCRdb's copy has only in-frame clones and leaves some out. This sample has roughly 6,500 clones, with approximately 62% found just once. Sequencing was done on a sample of peripheral blood mononuclear cells. The rearrangement links TRBV25-1 to TRBJ1-2; the D is unclear. This clonotype originated in a boy younger than 18 with T-cell large granular lymphocyte leukemia. Some clones in this sample may be carry-over from other donors' samples. CDR3 coding DNA: TGTGCCAGCAGTGCTGCTTACTATGGCTACACCTTC. This codes for CASSAAYYGYTF.